Reported below is one T cell receptor (beta chain). Seattle patients were enrolled during active infection and followed longitudinally. Original processing methods: Amplification of reference gene primers was used by the study to estimate nucleated cell counts. Sequenced by immunoSEQ multiplex PCR; TCRdb stores in-frame clones only, minus some. That table is the source of V, J and clone size, and D and trimming were worked out from the DNA. The sample lists about 430,000 clones; roughly 90% were seen once. Germline assignment: CDR1 SGHKS and CDR2 YYEKEE (reference sequence). There are 17 residues in the CDR3. V dropped 2 bases and J dropped 0 bases, with 15 bases sitting between them. The entry originates in a study of blood T cell repertoires in COVID-19. About the research overall: COVID-19 samples from acute and convalescent phases originated in the United States, Italy and Spain. T cells, B-cell-depleted T cells, or PBMCs supplied cDNA or gDNA.

The clonotype comes from a man between 18 and 35 years old with COVID-19, enrolled during active disease. The sample taken for sequencing was peripheral blood. This rearrangement joins TRBV5-5 to TRBJ1-3; no firm D call. CDR3 sequence (DNA): TGTGCCAGCAGCTTTCGGGGAGTAGGTGACTCTGGAAACACCATATATTTT. Translating it yields CASSFRGVGDSGNTIYF.